These 9 T cell receptor beta chains were sequenced from one sample in a study of cytomegalovirus exposure and HLA in healthy donors. Use of 60 Vbeta and 13 Jbeta primers characterized the PCR. Using immunoSEQ multiplex PCR, the repertoire was profiled, and TCRdb retains in-frame clones only, with some absent. The sample holds 100,000 or so clones, about 84% seen once. Specimen: PBMCs. The receptor set was obtained from a young man in good health and CMV-seronegative.

The rearrangement uses TRBV7-9 and TRBJ1-1; 7 nucleotides match TRBD1. Germline V gene sequence: CDR1 SEHNR, CDR2 FQNEAQ (reference sequence). The CDR3 is 15 amino acids. J gave up 1 base and V 1 base, and 3 bases lay outside the gene matches. The CDR3 DNA is TGTGCCAGCAGCTTAGAGCGGACAGGGAACACTGAAGCTTTCTTT. This codes for CASSLERTGNTEAFF. The complete variable domain, with remaining parts taken from reference TRBV7-9 and TRBJ1-1, reads DTGVSQNPRHKITKRGQNVTFRCDPISEHNRLYWYRQTLGQGPEFLTYFQNEAQLEKSRLLSDRFSAERPKGSFSTLEIQRTEQGDSAMYLCASSLERTGNTEAFFGQGTRLTVV.

This chain links TRBV2 with TRBJ2-1, with TRBD1 matching 7 bases. The trim removed 10 bases at V and 4 bases at J, leaving 13 bases unmatched. The CDR3 is made up of 15 amino acids. CDR1 is SNHLY, CDR2 FYNNEI, per germline. CDR3 in amino acids: CATTLGGQKYNEQFF. The CDR3 region has the DNA TGTGCCACCACCTTAGGGGGCCAGAAATACAATGAGCAGTTCTTC.

This clone was seen a single time. V is TRBV19 and J is TRBJ2-3, with a possible D match to TRBD2 (6 bases). Trimming shortened V by 5 bases and J by 3 bases, and 9 bases separated the two germline ends. The CDR3 is 13 residues long. The V gene's germline CDR1 is LNHDA and CDR2 SQIVND (reference sequence). The chain's CDR3 is CASSLGGTDTQYF. The CDR3 region has the DNA TGTGCCAGTAGTTTGGGGGGTACAGATACGCAGTATTTT.

This chain joins TRBV28 and TRBJ2-5; a possible D gene is TRBD2 (7 bases). CDR1 and CDR2 from the germline V gene are MDHEN and SYDVKM. This CDR3 comprises 16 residues. V was pared by 2 bases and J by 4 bases, with 17 bases between. The CDR3 here is CASSLHSGGPPETQYF. DNA for the CDR3: TGTGCCAGCAGTTTACATTCGGGGGGCCCCCCAGAGACCCAGTACTTC.

As DNA, the CDR3 is TGTGCCAGCAGCTTTACAGGGGCCACCGGGTTCTTC. Translated: CASSFTGATGFF. The chain employs TRBV2 and TRBJ2-1; 7 nucleotides match TRBD1. This CDR3 is built from 12 residues. Germline-derived CDR1 and CDR2 are SNHLY and FYNNEI. V was clipped by 6 bases and J by 15 bases; unmatched bases: 11. Full variable domain (rest looked up from reference TRBV2 and TRBJ2-1): EPEVTQTPSHQVTQMGQEVILRCVPISNHLYFYWYRQILGQKVEFLVSFYNNEISEKSEIFDDQFSVERPDGSNFTLKIRSTKLEDSAMYFCASSFTGATGFFGPGTRLTVL.

The V gene is TRBV9, the J gene TRBJ2-3, with 7 bases identical to TRBD2. The length of the CDR3 is 16 residues. Germline loops: CDR1 SGDLS, CDR2 YYNGEE. The V gene end was trimmed by 0 bases and the J gene end by 3 bases; junction bases not matched to a gene: 7. This CDR3 reads CASSVAEGAGTDTQYF. Written as DNA, the CDR3 is TGTGCCAGCAGCGTAGCTGAGGGAGCGGGGACAGATACGCAGTATTTT.

V is TRBV11-2 and J is TRBJ1-1; 7 nucleotides match TRBD1. V lost 5 bases and J lost 0; bases outside the gene matches: 9. Germline V gives CDR1 SGHAT, CDR2 FQNNGV. The CDR3 extends over 16 amino acids. CDR3 in amino acids: CASSTDRVGLNTEAFF. The CDR3 region has the DNA TGTGCCAGCAGCACCGACAGGGTGGGGTTGAACACTGAAGCTTTCTTT.

As regards this clone: A junction boundary mismatches the germline segment, possibly from a read error. The same CDR3 also results from other DNA sequences found in this sample. V usage is TRBV27 and J usage is TRBJ1-1; D perhaps matches TRBD1 (5 bases). The CDR3 is 16 residues long. Germline-derived CDR1 and CDR2 are MNHEY and SMNVEV (reference sequence). CDR3 loop: CASSLGTGRMNTEAFF. The CDR3 coding sequence is TGTGCCAGCAGTTTAGGTACAGGTAGGATGAACACTGAAGCTTTCTTC.

The chain links TRBV7-9 to TRBJ2-1; 8 bases match TRBD2. CDR1 SEHNR and CDR2 FQNEAQ come from the germline V gene (reference sequence). The CDR3 loop spans 15 amino acids. V was pared by 4 bases and J by 4 bases, with 6 bases of the junction left unmatched. CDR3 nucleotide sequence: TGTGCCAGCAGCTCCCTAGCGGGCGTGTACAATGAGCAGTTCTTC. Amino acid sequence: CASSSLAGVYNEQFF.